Listed below are T cell receptor beta chains from one sample, sequenced in a study of blood T cell repertoires in COVID-19. Profiled with immunoSEQ multiplex PCR; TCRdb holds only in-frame clones, not every one. The repertoire includes approximately 470,000 clones, 87% of them detected once, and 0.65% to 0.9% sits in the top ten. The specimen was PBMCs or T cells enriched from blood (not recorded which). The receptor source for this set is a woman between 18 and 29 years old who had recovered from COVID-19. Each CDR3 is given without its conserved first and last residue. The order of the fields is J gene, V gene, CDR3 protein.

>TRBJ2-3|TRBV2
ASSEKASGGTDTQY
>TRBJ1-6|TRBV10-1
ASSESTGPLH
>TRBJ1-1|TRBV10-3
AISEPYLDRNTEAF
>TRBJ1-2|TRBV5-4
ASSLIAGEGYGYT
>TRBJ1-6|TRBV5-1
ASSLGAGVNNSPLH
>TRBJ1-2|TRBV18
ASSPQFGGAYGYT
>TRBJ2-5|TRBV7-9
ASSFLGRLVMETQY
>TRBJ1-5|TRBV6-5
ATLLRTGLNQPQH
>TRBJ1-5|TRBV7-8
ASSGDSGNQPQH
>TRBJ2-2|TRBV5-1
ASSLGLAAGELF
>TRBJ1-5|TRBV28
ASSSRGHNQPQH
>TRBJ1-6|TRBV5-1
ASSSGGFNSPLH
>TRBJ2-5|TRBV5-6
ASSLGLAGGGETQY
>TRBJ2-2|TRBV2
ASSQLAGADGGELF
>TRBJ2-2|TRBV18
ASSPGTGARTGELF
>TRBJ1-1|TRBV28
ASRAPGQARTEAF
>TRBJ1-1|TRBV18
ASSPPGLQNTEAF
>TRBJ2-5|TRBV27
ASSLTRGNGETQY
>TRBJ2-3|TRBV5-1
ASSPQGDTQY
>TRBJ2-7|TRBV9
ASSVGGGEVFGEQY
>TRBJ2-1|TRBV5-1
ASSSLTGTGGYNEQF
>TRBJ1-5|TRBV5-5
ASSAGGSDQPQH
>TRBJ1-2|TRBV12-3/TRBV12-4
ASSLRHGYT
>TRBJ2-7|TRBV27
ASSLSSYGSYEQY
>TRBJ1-1|TRBV18
ASSPAGERTEAF
>TRBJ2-3|TRBV5-1
ASSLASGASTDTQY
>TRBJ2-3|TRBV21-1
ASNHPPGDETDTQY
>TRBJ2-2|TRBV3-1/TRBV3-2
ASSHNGGGEELF
>TRBJ2-7|TRBV25-1
ASSENTYEQY
>TRBJ2-3|TRBV10-3
AISDNLGGTGDTQY
>TRBJ2-7|TRBV28
ASSPIGQGLSYEQY
>TRBJ1-1|TRBV12-3/TRBV12-4
ASKPQVWTEAF
>TRBJ2-1|TRBV29-1
SVIISLLEYNEQF
>TRBJ2-2|TRBV6-5
ASSYRGLNTGELF
>TRBJ2-1|TRBV4-2
ASSQGGLAYNEQF
>TRBJ1-6|TRBV28
ASSSGQGRGNSPLH
>TRBJ2-7|TRBV28
ASSFSSRAGGTYEQY
>TRBJ2-5|TRBV5-1
ASSPGYQETQY
>TRBJ1-5|TRBV19
ASTPGQGTWPQH
>TRBJ2-7|TRBV7-9
ASSPLGDRSSYEQY
>TRBJ2-7|TRBV28
ASSIPGGAYEQY
>TRBJ2-1|TRBV4-1
ASSRVDRGPIDEQF
>TRBJ2-3|TRBV27
ASRSGAGGTDTQY
>TRBJ1-5|TRBV11-2
ASSPEPGQPQH
>TRBJ1-2|TRBV5-4
ASTGGQAPHGYT
>TRBJ1-3|TRBV2
ASSESMKGHISGNTIY
>TRBJ1-1|TRBV3-1/TRBV3-2
ASSPFVWEFTEAF
>TRBJ1-2|TRBV7-9
ASSPEGRGHDGYT